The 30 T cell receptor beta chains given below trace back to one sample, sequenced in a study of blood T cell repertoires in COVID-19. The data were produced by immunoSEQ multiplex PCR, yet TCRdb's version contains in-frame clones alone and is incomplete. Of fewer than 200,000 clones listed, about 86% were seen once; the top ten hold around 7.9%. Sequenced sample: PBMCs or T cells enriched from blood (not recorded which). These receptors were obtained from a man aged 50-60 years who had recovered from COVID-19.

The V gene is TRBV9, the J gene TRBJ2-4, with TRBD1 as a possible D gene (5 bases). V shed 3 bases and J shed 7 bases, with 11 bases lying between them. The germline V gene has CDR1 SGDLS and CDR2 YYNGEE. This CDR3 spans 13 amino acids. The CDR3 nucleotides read TGTGCCAGCAGCGCTCTAAGGGGTAACATTCAGTACTTC. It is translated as CASSALRGNIQYF.

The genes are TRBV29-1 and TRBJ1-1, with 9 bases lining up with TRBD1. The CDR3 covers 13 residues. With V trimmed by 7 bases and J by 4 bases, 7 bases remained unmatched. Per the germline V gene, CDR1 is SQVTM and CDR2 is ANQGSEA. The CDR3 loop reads CSGGQGRGTEAFF. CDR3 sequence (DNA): TGCAGCGGAGGACAGGGGAGAGGCACTGAAGCTTTCTTT.

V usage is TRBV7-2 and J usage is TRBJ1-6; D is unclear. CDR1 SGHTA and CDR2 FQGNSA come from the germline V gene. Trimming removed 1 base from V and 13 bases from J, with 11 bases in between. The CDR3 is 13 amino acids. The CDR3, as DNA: TGTGCCAGCAGCTTAGTCCGTCAGAGGCCCCTCCACTTT. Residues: CASSLVRQRPLHF.

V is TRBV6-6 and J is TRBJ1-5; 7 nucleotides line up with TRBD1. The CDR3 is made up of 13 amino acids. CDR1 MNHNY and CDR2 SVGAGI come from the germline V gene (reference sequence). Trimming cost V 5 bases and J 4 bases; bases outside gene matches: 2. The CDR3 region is CASSRGQNQPQHF. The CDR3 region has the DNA TGTGCCAGCAGTCGGGGACAGAATCAGCCCCAGCATTTT.

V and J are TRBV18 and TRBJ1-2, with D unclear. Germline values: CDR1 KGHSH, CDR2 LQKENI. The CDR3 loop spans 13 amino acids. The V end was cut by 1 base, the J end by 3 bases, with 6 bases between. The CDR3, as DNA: TGTGCCAGCTCACCACAGCAAGACTATGGCTACACCTTC. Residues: CASSPQQDYGYTF. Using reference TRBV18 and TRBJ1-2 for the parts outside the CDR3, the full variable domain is NAGVMQNPRHLVRRRGQEARLRCSPMKGHSHVYWYRQLPEEGLKFMVYLQKENIIDESGMPKERFSAEFPKEGPSILRIQQVVRGDSAAYFCASSPQQDYGYTFGSGTRLTVV.

CDR3 loop: CASSILGRSAEAFF. Here the CDR3 DNA reads TGTGCCAGTAGTATATTGGGGAGATCGGCTGAAGCTTTCTTT. The chain combines TRBV19 with TRBJ1-1; no reliable D call. The CDR3 loop spans 14 amino acids. Germline V lookup: CDR1 LNHDA, CDR2 SQIVND (reference sequence). Trimming removed 2 bases from V and 6 bases from J, with 13 bases in between.

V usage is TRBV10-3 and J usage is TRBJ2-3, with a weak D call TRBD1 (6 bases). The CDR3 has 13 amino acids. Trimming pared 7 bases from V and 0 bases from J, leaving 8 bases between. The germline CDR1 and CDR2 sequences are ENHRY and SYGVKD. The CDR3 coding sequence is TGTGCCATCACAGGGGCGAGCACAGATACGCAGTATTTT. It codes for CAITGASTDTQYF.

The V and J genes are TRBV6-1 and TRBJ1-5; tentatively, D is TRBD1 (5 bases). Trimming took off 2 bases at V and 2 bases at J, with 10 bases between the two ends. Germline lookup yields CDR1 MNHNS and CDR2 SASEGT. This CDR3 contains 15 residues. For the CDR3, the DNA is TGTGCCAGCAGTGAAATGGGGCAGGGCAATCAGCCCCAGCATTTT. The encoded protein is CASSEMGQGNQPQHF.

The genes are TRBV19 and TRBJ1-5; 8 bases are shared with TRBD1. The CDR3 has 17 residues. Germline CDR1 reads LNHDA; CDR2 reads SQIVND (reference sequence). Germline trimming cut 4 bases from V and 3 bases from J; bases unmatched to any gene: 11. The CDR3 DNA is TGTGCCAGTAGTACGCCCCCCGGACAGGGTTTCAATCAGCCCCAGCATTTT. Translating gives CASSTPPGQGFNQPQHF.

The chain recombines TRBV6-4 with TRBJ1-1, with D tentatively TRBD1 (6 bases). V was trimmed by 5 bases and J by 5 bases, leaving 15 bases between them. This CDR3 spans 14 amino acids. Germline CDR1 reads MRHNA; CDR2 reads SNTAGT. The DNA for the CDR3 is TGTGCCAGCAGTAAACAGGGAGGGGGGACTGAAGCTTTCTTT. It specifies CASSKQGGGTEAFF.

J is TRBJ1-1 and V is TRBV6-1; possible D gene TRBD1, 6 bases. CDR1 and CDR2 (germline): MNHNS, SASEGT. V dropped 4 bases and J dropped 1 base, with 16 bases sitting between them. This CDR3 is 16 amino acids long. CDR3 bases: TGTGCCAGCAGTGGGCGGGGGGGCGCCTGGAACACTGAAGCTTTCTTT. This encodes CASSGRGGAWNTEAFF.

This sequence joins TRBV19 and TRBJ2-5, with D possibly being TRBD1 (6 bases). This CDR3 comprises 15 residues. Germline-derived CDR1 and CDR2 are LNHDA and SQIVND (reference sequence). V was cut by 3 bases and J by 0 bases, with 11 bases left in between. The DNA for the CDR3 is TGTGCCAGTAGTATCCCAGGGGTCAACCAAGAGACCCAGTACTTC. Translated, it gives CASSIPGVNQETQYF.

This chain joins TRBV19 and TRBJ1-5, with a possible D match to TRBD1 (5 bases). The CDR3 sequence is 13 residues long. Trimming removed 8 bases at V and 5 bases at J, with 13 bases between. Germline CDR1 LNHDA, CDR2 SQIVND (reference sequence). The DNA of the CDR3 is TGTGCCAGTCAGCCAGGGCGCGATCAGCCCCAGCATTTT. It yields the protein CASQPGRDQPQHF.

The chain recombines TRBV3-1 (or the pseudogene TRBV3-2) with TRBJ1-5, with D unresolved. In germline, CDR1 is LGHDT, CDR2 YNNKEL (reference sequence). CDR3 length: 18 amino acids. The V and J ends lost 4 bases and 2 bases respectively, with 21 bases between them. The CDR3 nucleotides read TGTGCCAGCAGCCCCCGACCGGCCCCGGGGTTTGGCAATCAGCCCCAGCATTTT. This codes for CASSPRPAPGFGNQPQHF.

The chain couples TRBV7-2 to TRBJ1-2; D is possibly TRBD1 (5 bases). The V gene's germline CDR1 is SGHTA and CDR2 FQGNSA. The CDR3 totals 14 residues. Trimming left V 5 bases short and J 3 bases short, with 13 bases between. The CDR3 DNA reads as TGTGCCAGCAGCCACAACGGGGGGGACTATGGCTACACCTTC. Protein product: CASSHNGGDYGYTF.

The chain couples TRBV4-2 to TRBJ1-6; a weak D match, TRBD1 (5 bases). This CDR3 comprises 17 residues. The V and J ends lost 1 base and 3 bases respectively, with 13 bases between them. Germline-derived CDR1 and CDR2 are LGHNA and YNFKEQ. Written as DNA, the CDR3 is TGTGCCAGCAGCCAAGTGGGCAGGGCGGACTATAATTCACCCCTCCACTTT. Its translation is CASSQVGRADYNSPLHF.

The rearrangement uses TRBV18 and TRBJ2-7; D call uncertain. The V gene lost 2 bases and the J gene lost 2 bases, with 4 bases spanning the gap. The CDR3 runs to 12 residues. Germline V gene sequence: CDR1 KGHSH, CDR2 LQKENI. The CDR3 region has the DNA TGTGCCAGCTCACCAACACCCTACGAGCAGTACTTC. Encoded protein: CASSPTPYEQYF.

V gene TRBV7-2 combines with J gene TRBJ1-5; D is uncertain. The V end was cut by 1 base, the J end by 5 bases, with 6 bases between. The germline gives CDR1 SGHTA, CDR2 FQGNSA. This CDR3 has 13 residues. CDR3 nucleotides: TGTGCCAGCAGCTTAGTGGAGGATCAGCCCCAGCATTTT. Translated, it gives CASSLVEDQPQHF.

The CDR3 DNA is TGTGCCAGCAGCTTAGGGACAGGTGGCACAGATACGCAGTATTTT. This codes for CASSLGTGGTDTQYF. The chain combines TRBV11-3 with TRBJ2-3, with 7 bases matching TRBD1. There are 15 residues in the CDR3. Germline CDR1 is SGHNT and CDR2 is YENEEA. V lost 1 base and J lost 1; bases outside the gene matches: 2.

CDR3: CASSPSTGRGRTEAFF. DNA for the CDR3: TGTGCCAGCAGTCCCTCGACAGGGAGAGGTAGGACTGAAGCTTTCTTT. V gene TRBV27 combines with J gene TRBJ1-1; 7 bases fit TRBD1. V dropped 5 bases and J dropped 5; count of bases not matched to a gene: 14. This CDR3 is 16 amino acids long. CDR1 is MNHEY, CDR2 SMNVEV, per germline (reference sequence).

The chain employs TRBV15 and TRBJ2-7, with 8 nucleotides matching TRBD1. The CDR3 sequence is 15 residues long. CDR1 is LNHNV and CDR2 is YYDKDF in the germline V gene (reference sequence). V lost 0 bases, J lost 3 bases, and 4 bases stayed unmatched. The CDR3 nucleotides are TGTGCCACCAGCAGAGACGGACAGGGCCGCTACGAGCAGTACTTC. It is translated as CATSRDGQGRYEQYF.

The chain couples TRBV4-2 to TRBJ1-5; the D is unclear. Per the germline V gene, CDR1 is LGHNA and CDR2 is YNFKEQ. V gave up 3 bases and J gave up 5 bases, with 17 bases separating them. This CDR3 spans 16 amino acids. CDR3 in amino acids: CASSQSGTEIYQPQHF. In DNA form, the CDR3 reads TGTGCCAGCAGCCAGTCTGGTACAGAGATTTATCAGCCCCAGCATTTT.

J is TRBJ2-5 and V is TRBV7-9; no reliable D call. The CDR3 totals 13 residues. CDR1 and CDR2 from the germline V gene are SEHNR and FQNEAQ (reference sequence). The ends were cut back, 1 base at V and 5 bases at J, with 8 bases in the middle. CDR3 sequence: CASSLGSGETQYF. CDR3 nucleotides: TGTGCCAGCAGCTTAGGTTCTGGCGAGACCCAGTACTTC.

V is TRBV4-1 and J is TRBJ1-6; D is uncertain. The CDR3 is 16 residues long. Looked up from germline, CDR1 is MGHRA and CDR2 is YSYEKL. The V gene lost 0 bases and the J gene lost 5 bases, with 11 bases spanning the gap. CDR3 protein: CASSQELQSNNSPLHF. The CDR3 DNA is TGCGCCAGCAGCCAAGAGTTACAGAGCAATAATTCACCCCTCCACTTT.

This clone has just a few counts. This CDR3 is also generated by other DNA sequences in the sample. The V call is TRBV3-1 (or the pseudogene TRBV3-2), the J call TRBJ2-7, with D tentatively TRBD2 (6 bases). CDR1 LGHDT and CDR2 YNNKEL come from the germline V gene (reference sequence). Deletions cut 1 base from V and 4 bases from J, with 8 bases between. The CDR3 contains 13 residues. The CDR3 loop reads CASSQGGGYEQYF. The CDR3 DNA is TGTGCCAGCAGCCAAGGTGGGGGGTACGAGCAGTACTTC.

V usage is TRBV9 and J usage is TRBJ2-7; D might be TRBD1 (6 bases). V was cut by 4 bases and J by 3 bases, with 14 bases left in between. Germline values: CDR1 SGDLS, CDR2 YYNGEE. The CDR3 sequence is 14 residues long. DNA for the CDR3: TGTGCCAGCAGCCTAGGGACATTTGACTACGAGCAGTACTTC. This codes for CASSLGTFDYEQYF.

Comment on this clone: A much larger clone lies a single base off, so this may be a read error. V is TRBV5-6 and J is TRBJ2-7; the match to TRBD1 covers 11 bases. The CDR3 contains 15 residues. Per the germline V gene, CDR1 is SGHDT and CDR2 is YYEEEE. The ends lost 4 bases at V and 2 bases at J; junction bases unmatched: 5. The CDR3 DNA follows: TGTGCCAGCAGCCCGCCGGGACAGGGGGCCTACGAGCAGTACTTC. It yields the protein CASSPPGQGAYEQYF. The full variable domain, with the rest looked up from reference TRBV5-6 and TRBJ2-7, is DAGVTQSPTHLIKTRGQQVTLRCSPKSGHDTVSWYQQALGQGPQFIFQYYEEEERQRGNFPDRFSGHQFPNYSSELNVNALLLGDSALYLCASSPPGQGAYEQYFGPGTRLTVT.

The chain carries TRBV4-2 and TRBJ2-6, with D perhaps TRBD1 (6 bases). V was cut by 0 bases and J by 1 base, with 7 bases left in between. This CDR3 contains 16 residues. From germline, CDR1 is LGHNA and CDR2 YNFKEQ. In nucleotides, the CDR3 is TGTGCCAGCAGCCAAGACGGGACATCTGGGGCCAACGTCCTGACTTTC. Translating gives CASSQDGTSGANVLTF.

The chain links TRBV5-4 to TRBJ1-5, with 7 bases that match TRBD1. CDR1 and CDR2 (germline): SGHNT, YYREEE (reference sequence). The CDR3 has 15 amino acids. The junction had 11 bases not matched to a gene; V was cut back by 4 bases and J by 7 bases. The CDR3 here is CASSAGTASDQPQHF. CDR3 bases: TGTGCCAGCAGCGCGGGGACAGCTTCAGACCAGCCCCAGCATTTT.

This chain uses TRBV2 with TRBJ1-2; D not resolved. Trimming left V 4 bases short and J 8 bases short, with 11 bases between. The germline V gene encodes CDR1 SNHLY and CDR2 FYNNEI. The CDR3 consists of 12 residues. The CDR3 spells CASSGGRVGYTF. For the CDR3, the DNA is TGTGCCAGCAGTGGAGGCCGGGTGGGCTACACCTTC.